Described below is a single T cell receptor (beta chain) sequence and its context. Its antigen is as yet unknown. As to treatment: approximately nine-day PBMC culture with coronavirus spike peptide pools or control peptides (ViraFEST assay). V was clipped by 3 bases and J by 4 bases; unmatched bases: 9. The germline gives CDR1 SGHTA, CDR2 FQGNSA. The CDR3 sequence is 17 residues long. This record comes from a study of vaccination and CD4 T cells after COVID-19. Study background: Cellular stimulation was performed using overlapping spike peptides derived from SARS-CoV-2, HCoV-NL63, HCoV-OC43 and HCoV-229E. Treatment of control cultures consisted of a CEFX pool, an HIV-1 Nef pool, or no peptide.

Findings and limits, study-wide: Spike mono-reactivity was the property of 304 of 307 vaccine-specific clones in convalescent patients.

The assay that was used to sequence DNA from cultured CD4+ T cells was the Oncomine TCR Beta short-read assay. From the PCR reads, TCRdb called clonotypes with MiXCR, one entry per CDR3 protein. The top ten hold 18% of the sample, which has roughly 13,000 distinct CDR3 sequences, approximately 24% seen once. Sequenced material: CD4+ T cells from blood, cultured in vitro, taken after SARS-CoV-2 vaccination. This clonotype was obtained from a human donor who had recovered from COVID-19. J is TRBJ2-3 and V is TRBV7-2, with 11 bases identical to TRBD2. The chain's CDR3 is CASSFLVAGGRADTQYF. CDR3 nucleotides: TGTGCCAGCAGCTTTCTAGTAGCGGGAGGGCGCGCAGATACGCAGTATTTT.